This TCR beta chain emerged from a study of shared T cell receptors in the human thymus. The protocol was immunoSEQ multiplex PCR, while the TCRdb copy is restricted to in-frame clones and leaves out a portion. The sample includes around 730,000 clones, approximately 85% of them seen just once. The CDR3 length is 16 residues. This sample also appeared in a second study, on human thymus T cells. That publication notes: Resections from corrective heart surgery supplied the thymus tissue. Biased V and J segment usage appeared in thymus and peripheral blood. Highly overlapping thymic repertoires among unrelated individuals were reported in related research.

V and J are TRBV21-1 and TRBJ2-7; the D segment call TRBD2 is taken from the table without a DNA check. TRBV21-1 is marked as a pseudogene. This sequence originates from a girl under three years old with a congenital heart defect. The sequenced sample was thymocytes. As DNA, the CDR3 is TGTGCCATCAAGGGAGTATCAGCACTACTCTCCTACGAGCAGTACTTC. This codes for CAIKGVSALLSYEQYF.